The present T cell receptor (beta chain) was sequenced within a study of cytomegalovirus exposure and HLA in healthy donors. Per the germline V gene, CDR1 is SGHRS and CDR2 is YFSETQ. CDR3 length: 15 amino acids. Trimming pared 3 bases from V and 6 bases from J, leaving 18 bases between. This clone was counted a few times. Primers: 60 Vbeta forward and 13 Jbeta reverse. Assay used: immunoSEQ multiplex PCR; TCRdb lists only in-frame clones, some missing. The data contain approximately 170,000 clones, approximately 71% of them singletons. This clonotype was obtained from a male donor in good health and CMV-seronegative. The rearrangement uses TRBV5-1 and TRBJ1-2, with D possibly matching TRBD1 (6 bases). The sequenced material came from PBMCs. The CDR3 here is CASSSDPQGLDGYTF. The CDR3 DNA sequence: TGCGCCAGCAGCTCCGACCCCCAGGGGCTCGATGGCTACACCTTC.